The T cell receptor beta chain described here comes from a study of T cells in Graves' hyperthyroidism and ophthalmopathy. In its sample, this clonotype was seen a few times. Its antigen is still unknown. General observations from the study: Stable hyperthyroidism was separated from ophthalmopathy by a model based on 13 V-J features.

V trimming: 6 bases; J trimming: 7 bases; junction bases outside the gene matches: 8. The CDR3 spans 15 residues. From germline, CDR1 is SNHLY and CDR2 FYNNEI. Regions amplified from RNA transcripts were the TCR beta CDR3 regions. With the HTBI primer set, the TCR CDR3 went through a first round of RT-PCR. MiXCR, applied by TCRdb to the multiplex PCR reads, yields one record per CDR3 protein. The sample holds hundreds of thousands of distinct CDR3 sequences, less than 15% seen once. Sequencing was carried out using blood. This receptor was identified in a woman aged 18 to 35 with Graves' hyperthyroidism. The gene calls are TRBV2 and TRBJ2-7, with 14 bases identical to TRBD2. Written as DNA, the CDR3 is TGTGCCAGCAGCTTAGGACTAGCGGGAGGTGGAGAGCAGTACTTC. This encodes CASSLGLAGGGEQYF. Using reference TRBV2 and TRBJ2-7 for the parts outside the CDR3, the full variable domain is EPEVTQTPSHQVTQMGQEVILRCVPISNHLYFYWYRQILGQKVEFLVSFYNNEISEKSEIFDDQFSVERPDGSNFTLKIRSTKLEDSAMYFCASSLGLAGGGEQYFGPGTRLTVT.